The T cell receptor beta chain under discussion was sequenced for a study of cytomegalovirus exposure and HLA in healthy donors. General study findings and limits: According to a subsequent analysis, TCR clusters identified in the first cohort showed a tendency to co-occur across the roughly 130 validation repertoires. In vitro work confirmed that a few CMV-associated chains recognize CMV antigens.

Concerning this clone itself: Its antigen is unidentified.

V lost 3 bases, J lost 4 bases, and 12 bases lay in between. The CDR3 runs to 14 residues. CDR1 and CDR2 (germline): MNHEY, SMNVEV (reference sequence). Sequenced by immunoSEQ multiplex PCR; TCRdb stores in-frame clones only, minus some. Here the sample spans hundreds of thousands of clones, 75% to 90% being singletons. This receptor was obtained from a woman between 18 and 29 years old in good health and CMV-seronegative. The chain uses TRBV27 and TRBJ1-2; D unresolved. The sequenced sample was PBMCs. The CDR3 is CASSFRQRSYGYTF. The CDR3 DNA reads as TGTGCCAGCAGTTTTAGGCAAAGGAGCTATGGCTACACCTTC.